This entry is about one T cell receptor (beta chain). Its antigen is not identified. The germline gene is not matched at one end of the junction; a read error may be the cause. The data belong to a study of tumor and adjacent non-tumor tissue in lung cancer. The CDR3 extends over 14 amino acids. Germline V gene lookup returns CDR1 LGHNA and CDR2 YNFKEQ. No cell sorting was done before RNA was extracted from the tissue. TCRbeta libraries were built with three rounds of nested PCR, modified from ARM-PCR. TCRdb used MiXCR to reprocess the multiplex PCR reads, holding one entry per CDR3 protein. The profile shows approximately 140,000 distinct CDR3 sequences, around 67% of them singletons. Study-wide results and caveats: Higher tumor TCR diversity was associated with shorter survival. Tumor repertoires had a smaller top 100 clone share than normal lung.

This receptor was identified in a man between 60 and 70 years old with small cell lung cancer. The sequenced sample was lung tumor tissue. V usage is TRBV4-2 and J usage is TRBJ2-1, with D possibly being TRBD2 (5 bases). CDR3: CASSLRTGYKEHFF. CDR3 nucleotides: TGTGCCAGCAGCCTGCGGACTGGTTACAAGGAGCACTTCTTC.